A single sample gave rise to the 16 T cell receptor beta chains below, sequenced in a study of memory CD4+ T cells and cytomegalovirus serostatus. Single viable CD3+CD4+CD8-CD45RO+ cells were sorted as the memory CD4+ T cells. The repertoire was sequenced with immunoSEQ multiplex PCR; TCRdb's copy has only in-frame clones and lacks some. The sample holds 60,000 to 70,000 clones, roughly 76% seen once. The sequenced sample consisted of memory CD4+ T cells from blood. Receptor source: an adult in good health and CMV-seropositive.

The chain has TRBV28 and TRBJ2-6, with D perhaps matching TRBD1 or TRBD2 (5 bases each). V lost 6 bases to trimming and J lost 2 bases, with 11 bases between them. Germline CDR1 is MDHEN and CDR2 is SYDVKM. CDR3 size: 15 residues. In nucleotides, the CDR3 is TGTGCCAGCAGGAAAGGGGACGCTGGGGCCAACGTCCTGACTTTC. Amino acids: CASRKGDAGANVLTF.

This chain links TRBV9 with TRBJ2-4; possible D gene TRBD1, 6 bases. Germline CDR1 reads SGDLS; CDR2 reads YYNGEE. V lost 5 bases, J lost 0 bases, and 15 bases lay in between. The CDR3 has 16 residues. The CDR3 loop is CASSHTGKEAKNIQYF. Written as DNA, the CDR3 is TGTGCCAGCAGTCATACAGGGAAAGAAGCCAAAAACATTCAGTACTTC.

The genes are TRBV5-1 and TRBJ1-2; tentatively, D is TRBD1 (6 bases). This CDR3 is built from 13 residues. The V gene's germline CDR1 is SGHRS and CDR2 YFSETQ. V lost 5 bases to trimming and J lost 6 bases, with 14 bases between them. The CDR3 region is CASRITGADGYTF. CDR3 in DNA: TGCGCCAGCAGAATAACGGGGGCGGATGGCTACACCTTC.

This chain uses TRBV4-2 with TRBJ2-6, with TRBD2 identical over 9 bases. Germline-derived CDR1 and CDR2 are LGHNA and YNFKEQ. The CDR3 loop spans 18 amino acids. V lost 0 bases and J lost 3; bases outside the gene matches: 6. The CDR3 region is CASSQDWGLADGANVLTF. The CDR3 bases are TGTGCCAGCAGCCAAGATTGGGGACTAGCTGATGGGGCCAACGTCCTGACTTTC.

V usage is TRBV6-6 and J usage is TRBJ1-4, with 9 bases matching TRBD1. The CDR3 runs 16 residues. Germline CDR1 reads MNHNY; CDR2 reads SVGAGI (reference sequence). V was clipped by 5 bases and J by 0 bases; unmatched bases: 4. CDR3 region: CASSPRDRATNEKLFF. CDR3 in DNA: TGTGCCAGCAGTCCCCGGGACAGGGCAACTAATGAAAAACTGTTTTTT.

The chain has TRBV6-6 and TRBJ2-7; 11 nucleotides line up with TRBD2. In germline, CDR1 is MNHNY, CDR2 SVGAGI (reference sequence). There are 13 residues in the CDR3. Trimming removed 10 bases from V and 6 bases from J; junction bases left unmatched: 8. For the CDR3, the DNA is TGTGCCACCGGTAGCGGGGGGGCAAGCGAGCAGTACTTC. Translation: CATGSGGASEQYF.

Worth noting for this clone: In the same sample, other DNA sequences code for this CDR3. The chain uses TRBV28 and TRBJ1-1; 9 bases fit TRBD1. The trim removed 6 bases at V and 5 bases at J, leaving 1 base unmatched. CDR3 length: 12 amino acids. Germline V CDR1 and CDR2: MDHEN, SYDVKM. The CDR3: CASRTGGTEAFF. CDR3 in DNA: TGTGCCAGCAGGACAGGGGGAACTGAAGCTTTCTTT.

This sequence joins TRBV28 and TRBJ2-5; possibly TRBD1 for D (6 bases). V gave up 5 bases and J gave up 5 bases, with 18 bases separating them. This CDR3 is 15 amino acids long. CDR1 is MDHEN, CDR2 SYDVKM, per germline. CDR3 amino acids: CASSPSTGGVETQYF. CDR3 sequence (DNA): TGTGCCAGCAGTCCATCGACAGGTGGTGTGGAGACCCAGTACTTC.

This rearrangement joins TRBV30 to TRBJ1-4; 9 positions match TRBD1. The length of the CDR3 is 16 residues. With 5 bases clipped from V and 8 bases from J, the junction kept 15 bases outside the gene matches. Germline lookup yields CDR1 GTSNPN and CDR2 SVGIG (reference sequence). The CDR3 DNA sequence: TGTGCCTGGTCCTCATCAACCGGGACAGGGCGAGAAAAACTGTTTTTT. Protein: CAWSSSTGTGREKLFF.

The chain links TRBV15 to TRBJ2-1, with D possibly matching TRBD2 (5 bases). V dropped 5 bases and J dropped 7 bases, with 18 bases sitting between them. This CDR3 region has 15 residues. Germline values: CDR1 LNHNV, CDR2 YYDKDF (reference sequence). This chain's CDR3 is CATSVRVLTGNEQFF. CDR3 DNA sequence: TGTGCCACCAGCGTTCGGGTCCTGACGGGGAATGAGCAGTTCTTC.

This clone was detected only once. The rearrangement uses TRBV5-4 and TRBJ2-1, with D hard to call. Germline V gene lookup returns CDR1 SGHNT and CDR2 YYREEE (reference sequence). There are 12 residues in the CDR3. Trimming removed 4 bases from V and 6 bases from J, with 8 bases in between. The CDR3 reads CASSPNRNEQFF. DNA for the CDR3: TGTGCCAGCAGCCCGAACCGCAATGAGCAGTTCTTC.

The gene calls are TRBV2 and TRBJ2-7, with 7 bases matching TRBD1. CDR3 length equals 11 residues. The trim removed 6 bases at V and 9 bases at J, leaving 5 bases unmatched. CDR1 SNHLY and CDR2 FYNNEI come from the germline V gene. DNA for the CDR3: TGTGCCAGCAGCCTCAGGACAGGGCAGTACTTC. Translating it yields CASSLRTGQYF.

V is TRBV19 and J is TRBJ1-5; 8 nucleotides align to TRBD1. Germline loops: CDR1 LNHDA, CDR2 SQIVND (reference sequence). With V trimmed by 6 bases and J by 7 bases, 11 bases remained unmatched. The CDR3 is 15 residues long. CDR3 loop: CASSPLDRAGQPQHF. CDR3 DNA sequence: TGTGCCAGTAGCCCGCTGGACAGGGCGGGACAGCCCCAGCATTTT.

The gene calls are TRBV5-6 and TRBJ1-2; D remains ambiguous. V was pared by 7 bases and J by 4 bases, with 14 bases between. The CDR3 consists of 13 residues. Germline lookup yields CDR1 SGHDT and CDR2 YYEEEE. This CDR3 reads CASGEGAGYGYTF. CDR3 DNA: TGTGCCAGCGGGGAGGGAGCAGGCTATGGCTACACCTTC.

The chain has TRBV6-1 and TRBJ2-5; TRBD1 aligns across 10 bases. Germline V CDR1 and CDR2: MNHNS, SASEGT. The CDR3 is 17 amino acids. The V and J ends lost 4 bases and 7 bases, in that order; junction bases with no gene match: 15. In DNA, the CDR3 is TGTGCCAGCAGTGGACGACTAACCGACAGGGGGCATAGGACCCAGTACTTC. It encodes CASSGRLTDRGHRTQYF.

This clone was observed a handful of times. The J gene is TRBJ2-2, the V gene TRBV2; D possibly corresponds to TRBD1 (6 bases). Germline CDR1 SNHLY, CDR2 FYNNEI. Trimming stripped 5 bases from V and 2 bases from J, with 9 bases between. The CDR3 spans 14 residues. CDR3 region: CASSRTVNTGELFF. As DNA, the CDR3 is TGTGCCAGCAGTCGGACAGTTAACACCGGGGAGCTGTTTTTT.